This entry is about one T cell receptor (beta chain). The antigen remains undetermined. This CDR3 region has 17 residues. The V and J ends lost 5 bases and 10 bases respectively, with 24 bases between them. The V gene's germline CDR1 is SEHNR and CDR2 FQNEAQ (reference sequence). Sequencing was performed with immunoSEQ multiplex PCR; in TCRdb, only in-frame clones are kept and a portion is missing. The sample has some 97,000 clones; about 87% are singletons. This sample stems from a study of T cell responses to AZD1222 COVID-19 vaccine. The study's findings and limits: The study reported that nearly half of spike-specific TCRs target unmutated variant regions.

The chain is built from TRBV7-9 and TRBJ1-6; a possible D gene is TRBD1 (5 bases). Material: peripheral blood, obtained on day 0 of MenACWY control vaccination. This receptor was taken from an adult in good health. This CDR3 is CASSPRAGRMLGSPLHF. CDR3 sequence (DNA): TGTGCCAGCAGCCCCCGGGCAGGGCGGATGCTAGGATCACCCCTCCACTTT.